Below, 20 T cell receptor beta chains from the same sample are listed, as sequenced in a study of CD8 T cells in ankylosing spondylitis (dated by TCRdb to between 2016 and 2019). The receptor library was made with 5' RACE. TCRdb names Illumina HiSeq 2500 as the instrument used. TCRdb passed the public sequencing reads through fastp at Q25 and MiXCR, retaining productive beta sequences. Identical CDR3 protein sequences are pooled into one entry, listed with their most common genes and DNA. The sample data list hundreds of thousands of distinct CDR3 sequences, and roughly 32% of these were observed just once. 4% to 5% of the sample lies in the top ten. The sequenced sample was blood, either unsorted or a sorted T cell fraction (not recorded which). These receptor sequences come from a male donor with ankylosing spondylitis or in good health (not recorded which).

This clonotype appeared a single time. The CDR3 bases are TGTGCCAGCAGTTTTGCCAGAAACTACGAGCAGTACTTC. Translating gives CASSFARNYEQYF. The chain carries TRBV12-3 or TRBV12-4 and TRBJ2-7; unclear D gene. Trimming took 3 bases from V and 3 from J, leaving 9 bases between them. This CDR3 has 13 residues.

This clonotype was found a few times. The chain has TRBV7-6 and TRBJ1-1; TRBD1 agrees at 8 bases. The CDR3 has 15 residues. After removal of 2 bases from V and 5 bases from J, the junction contained 7 bases not matched to a gene. Germline V gives CDR1 SGHVS, CDR2 FNYEAQ. CDR3 sequence (DNA): TGTGCCAGCAGCTTAATTCAGGGGGCAGGAACTGAAGCTTTCTTT. It codes for CASSLIQGAGTEAFF.

The genes are TRBV5-1 and TRBJ2-7; maybe TRBD1 (6 bases). Trimming removed 6 bases from V and 0 bases from J, with 13 bases in between. Germline loops: CDR1 SGHRS, CDR2 YFSETQ. This CDR3 is built from 14 residues. The CDR3 DNA follows: TGCGCCAGCACCAGGGGAAAGAACTCCTACGAGCAGTACTTC. Translated, it gives CASTRGKNSYEQYF.

This sequence joins TRBV4-2 and TRBJ1-1; 9 bases line up with TRBD1. CDR1 LGHNA and CDR2 YNFKEQ come from the germline V gene. V shed 0 bases, J shed 1 base, and the junction held 9 bases outside the gene matches. The CDR3 contains 18 residues. This CDR3 is CASSQERGTGTRNTEAFF. Here the CDR3 DNA reads TGTGCCAGCAGCCAAGAGAGGGGGACAGGGACGAGGAACACTGAAGCTTTCTTT.

The V call is TRBV4-1, the J call TRBJ2-2; D is possibly TRBD2 (6 bases). Germline V gene sequence: CDR1 MGHRA, CDR2 YSYEKL. The CDR3 loop spans 17 amino acids. Trimming took 3 bases from V and 4 from J, leaving 18 bases between them. CDR3 residues: CASSQGRDLRGTGELFF. DNA for the CDR3: TGCGCCAGCAGCCAGGGCCGGGACTTGAGAGGCACCGGGGAGCTGTTTTTT.

This sequence joins TRBV12-3 or TRBV12-4 and TRBJ2-7, with TRBD1 as a possible D gene (6 bases). Deletions cut 3 bases from V and 3 bases from J, with 12 bases between. The CDR3 is 14 amino acids. Here the CDR3 reads CASSLAGTNYEQYF. CDR3 nucleotide sequence: TGTGCCAGCAGTTTGGCCGGGACAAACTACGAGCAGTACTTC.

This clonotype was found a few times. The gene calls are TRBV7-6 and TRBJ2-1; D remains unclear. V was cut by 2 bases and J by 0 bases, with 8 bases left in between. The length of the CDR3 is 15 residues. CDR1 and CDR2 from the germline V gene are SGHVS and FNYEAQ. The CDR3 sequence is CASSLRRYSYNEQFF. The CDR3 nucleotides are TGTGCCAGCAGCTTACGCAGGTACTCCTACAATGAGCAGTTCTTC.

This clonotype was seen a handful of times. The V call is TRBV29-1, the J call TRBJ2-2, with 10 bases aligning to TRBD1. The CDR3 length is 14 residues. Trimming removed 5 bases from V and 3 bases from J; junction bases left unmatched: 3. From germline, CDR1 is SQVTM and CDR2 ANQGSEA. The CDR3 nucleotides are TGCAGCGTTCGACAGGGGGCCGACACCGGGGAGCTGTTTTTT. Translation gives CSVRQGADTGELFF.

The V call is TRBV27, the J call TRBJ2-2; D ambiguous. Germline V CDR1 and CDR2: MNHEY, SMNVEV (reference sequence). The ends were cut back, 5 bases at V and 2 bases at J, with 12 bases in the middle. This CDR3 contains 15 residues. The CDR3 here is CASSLGSKNTGELFF. The CDR3 region has the DNA TGTGCCAGCAGTCTCGGATCCAAAAACACCGGGGAGCTGTTTTTT.

The J gene is TRBJ2-3, the V gene TRBV9; D remains unclear. Germline CDR1 and CDR2: SGDLS and YYNGEE. The CDR3 runs 14 residues. V lost 4 bases, J lost 3 bases, and 12 bases lay in between. CDR3 sequence: CASSTARETDTQYF. As DNA, the CDR3 is TGTGCCAGCAGCACGGCCCGTGAGACAGATACGCAGTATTTT.

J is TRBJ2-2 and V is TRBV6-1; D unresolved. Germline V lookup: CDR1 MNHNS, CDR2 SASEGT. The CDR3 runs 11 residues. Trimming took 8 bases from V and 6 from J, leaving 7 bases between them. This CDR3 reads CASRHPGELFF. The CDR3 DNA reads as TGTGCCAGCCGACACCCCGGGGAGCTGTTTTTT.

This clonotype was seen a few times. V is TRBV12-3 or TRBV12-4 and J is TRBJ2-5; 7 bases line up with TRBD2. This CDR3 contains 15 residues. The junction had 11 bases not matched to a gene; V was cut back by 6 bases and J by 4 bases. DNA of the CDR3: TGTGCCAGCAGCGTGGAGGGGAGGGTTGGAGAGACCCAGTACTTC. Amino acids: CASSVEGRVGETQYF.

V usage is TRBV7-9 and J usage is TRBJ1-4, with D hard to call. Germline values: CDR1 SEHNR, CDR2 FQNEAQ (reference sequence). V gave up 1 base and J gave up 11 bases, with 8 bases separating them. There are 12 residues in the CDR3. CDR3 amino acids: CASSLDGGKLFF. In DNA form, the CDR3 reads TGTGCCAGCAGCTTAGATGGTGGTAAACTGTTTTTT.

This chain connects TRBV11-2 to TRBJ1-6; D is possibly TRBD1 (6 bases). The V and J ends lost 6 bases and 7 bases respectively, with 10 bases between them. Germline V gives CDR1 SGHAT, CDR2 FQNNGV. CDR3 length: 13 residues. In DNA form, the CDR3 reads TGTGCCAGCAGTTCGGACAGAAATTCACCCCTCCACTTT. Translation gives CASSSDRNSPLHF.

The chain is built from TRBV12-3 or TRBV12-4 and TRBJ2-1; 7 nucleotides agree with TRBD2. The V segment lost 5 bases and the J segment 1 base; nucleotides outside the gene matches: 5. The CDR3 consists of 15 residues. The CDR3 spells CASSLGGGSYNEQFF. The CDR3 region has the DNA TGTGCCAGCAGTCTGGGGGGGGGATCCTACAATGAGCAGTTCTTC.

This clonotype was recorded a few times. The rearrangement uses TRBV5-4 and TRBJ2-3; possible D gene TRBD1, 6 bases. This CDR3 comprises 13 residues. Trimming pared 4 bases from V and 5 bases from J, leaving 11 bases between. CDR1 and CDR2 from the germline V gene are SGHNT and YYREEE (reference sequence). CDR3 region: CASSGTGIDTQYF. The CDR3 DNA follows: TGTGCCAGCAGCGGAACAGGGATAGATACGCAGTATTTT.

This clonotype was seen more than once but under ten times. V and J are TRBV12-3 or TRBV12-4 and TRBJ1-4; no clear D. This CDR3 is 14 amino acids long. V gave up 4 bases and J gave up 8 bases, with 14 bases separating them. The DNA for the CDR3 is TGTGCCAGCAGTTCCCCCCTGGGGTCGGAAAAACTGTTTTTT. This encodes CASSSPLGSEKLFF.

The chain links TRBV24-1 to TRBJ2-5, with 8 bases aligning to TRBD1. CDR3 size: 13 residues. Germline CDR1 KGHDR, CDR2 SFDVKD. J was trimmed by 5 bases and V by 7 bases; bases with no gene match: 5. The CDR3 sequence is CATRATGGETQYF. CDR3 DNA sequence: TGTGCCACCAGGGCCACAGGGGGGGAGACCCAGTACTTC.

This chain uses TRBV29-1 with TRBJ2-5; 13 nucleotides match TRBD2. CDR1 is SQVTM, CDR2 ANQGSEA, per germline. Unmatched junction bases numbered 5, after V lost 7 bases and J lost 3 bases. The CDR3 extends over 14 amino acids. In DNA form, the CDR3 reads TGCAGCGGCGTCGGGACTAGCGGGAAAGAGACCCAGTACTTC. It translates to CSGVGTSGKETQYF.

The sample holds a few counts of this clonotype. The gene calls are TRBV20-1 and TRBJ1-1; 9 nucleotides align to TRBD1. CDR1 DFQATT and CDR2 SNEGSKA come from the germline V gene (reference sequence). The CDR3 length is 15 residues. The trim removed 0 bases at V and 1 base at J, leaving 3 bases unmatched. CDR3 amino acids: CSARDWDRANTEAFF. For the CDR3, the DNA is TGCAGTGCTAGAGATTGGGACAGGGCGAACACTGAAGCTTTCTTT.